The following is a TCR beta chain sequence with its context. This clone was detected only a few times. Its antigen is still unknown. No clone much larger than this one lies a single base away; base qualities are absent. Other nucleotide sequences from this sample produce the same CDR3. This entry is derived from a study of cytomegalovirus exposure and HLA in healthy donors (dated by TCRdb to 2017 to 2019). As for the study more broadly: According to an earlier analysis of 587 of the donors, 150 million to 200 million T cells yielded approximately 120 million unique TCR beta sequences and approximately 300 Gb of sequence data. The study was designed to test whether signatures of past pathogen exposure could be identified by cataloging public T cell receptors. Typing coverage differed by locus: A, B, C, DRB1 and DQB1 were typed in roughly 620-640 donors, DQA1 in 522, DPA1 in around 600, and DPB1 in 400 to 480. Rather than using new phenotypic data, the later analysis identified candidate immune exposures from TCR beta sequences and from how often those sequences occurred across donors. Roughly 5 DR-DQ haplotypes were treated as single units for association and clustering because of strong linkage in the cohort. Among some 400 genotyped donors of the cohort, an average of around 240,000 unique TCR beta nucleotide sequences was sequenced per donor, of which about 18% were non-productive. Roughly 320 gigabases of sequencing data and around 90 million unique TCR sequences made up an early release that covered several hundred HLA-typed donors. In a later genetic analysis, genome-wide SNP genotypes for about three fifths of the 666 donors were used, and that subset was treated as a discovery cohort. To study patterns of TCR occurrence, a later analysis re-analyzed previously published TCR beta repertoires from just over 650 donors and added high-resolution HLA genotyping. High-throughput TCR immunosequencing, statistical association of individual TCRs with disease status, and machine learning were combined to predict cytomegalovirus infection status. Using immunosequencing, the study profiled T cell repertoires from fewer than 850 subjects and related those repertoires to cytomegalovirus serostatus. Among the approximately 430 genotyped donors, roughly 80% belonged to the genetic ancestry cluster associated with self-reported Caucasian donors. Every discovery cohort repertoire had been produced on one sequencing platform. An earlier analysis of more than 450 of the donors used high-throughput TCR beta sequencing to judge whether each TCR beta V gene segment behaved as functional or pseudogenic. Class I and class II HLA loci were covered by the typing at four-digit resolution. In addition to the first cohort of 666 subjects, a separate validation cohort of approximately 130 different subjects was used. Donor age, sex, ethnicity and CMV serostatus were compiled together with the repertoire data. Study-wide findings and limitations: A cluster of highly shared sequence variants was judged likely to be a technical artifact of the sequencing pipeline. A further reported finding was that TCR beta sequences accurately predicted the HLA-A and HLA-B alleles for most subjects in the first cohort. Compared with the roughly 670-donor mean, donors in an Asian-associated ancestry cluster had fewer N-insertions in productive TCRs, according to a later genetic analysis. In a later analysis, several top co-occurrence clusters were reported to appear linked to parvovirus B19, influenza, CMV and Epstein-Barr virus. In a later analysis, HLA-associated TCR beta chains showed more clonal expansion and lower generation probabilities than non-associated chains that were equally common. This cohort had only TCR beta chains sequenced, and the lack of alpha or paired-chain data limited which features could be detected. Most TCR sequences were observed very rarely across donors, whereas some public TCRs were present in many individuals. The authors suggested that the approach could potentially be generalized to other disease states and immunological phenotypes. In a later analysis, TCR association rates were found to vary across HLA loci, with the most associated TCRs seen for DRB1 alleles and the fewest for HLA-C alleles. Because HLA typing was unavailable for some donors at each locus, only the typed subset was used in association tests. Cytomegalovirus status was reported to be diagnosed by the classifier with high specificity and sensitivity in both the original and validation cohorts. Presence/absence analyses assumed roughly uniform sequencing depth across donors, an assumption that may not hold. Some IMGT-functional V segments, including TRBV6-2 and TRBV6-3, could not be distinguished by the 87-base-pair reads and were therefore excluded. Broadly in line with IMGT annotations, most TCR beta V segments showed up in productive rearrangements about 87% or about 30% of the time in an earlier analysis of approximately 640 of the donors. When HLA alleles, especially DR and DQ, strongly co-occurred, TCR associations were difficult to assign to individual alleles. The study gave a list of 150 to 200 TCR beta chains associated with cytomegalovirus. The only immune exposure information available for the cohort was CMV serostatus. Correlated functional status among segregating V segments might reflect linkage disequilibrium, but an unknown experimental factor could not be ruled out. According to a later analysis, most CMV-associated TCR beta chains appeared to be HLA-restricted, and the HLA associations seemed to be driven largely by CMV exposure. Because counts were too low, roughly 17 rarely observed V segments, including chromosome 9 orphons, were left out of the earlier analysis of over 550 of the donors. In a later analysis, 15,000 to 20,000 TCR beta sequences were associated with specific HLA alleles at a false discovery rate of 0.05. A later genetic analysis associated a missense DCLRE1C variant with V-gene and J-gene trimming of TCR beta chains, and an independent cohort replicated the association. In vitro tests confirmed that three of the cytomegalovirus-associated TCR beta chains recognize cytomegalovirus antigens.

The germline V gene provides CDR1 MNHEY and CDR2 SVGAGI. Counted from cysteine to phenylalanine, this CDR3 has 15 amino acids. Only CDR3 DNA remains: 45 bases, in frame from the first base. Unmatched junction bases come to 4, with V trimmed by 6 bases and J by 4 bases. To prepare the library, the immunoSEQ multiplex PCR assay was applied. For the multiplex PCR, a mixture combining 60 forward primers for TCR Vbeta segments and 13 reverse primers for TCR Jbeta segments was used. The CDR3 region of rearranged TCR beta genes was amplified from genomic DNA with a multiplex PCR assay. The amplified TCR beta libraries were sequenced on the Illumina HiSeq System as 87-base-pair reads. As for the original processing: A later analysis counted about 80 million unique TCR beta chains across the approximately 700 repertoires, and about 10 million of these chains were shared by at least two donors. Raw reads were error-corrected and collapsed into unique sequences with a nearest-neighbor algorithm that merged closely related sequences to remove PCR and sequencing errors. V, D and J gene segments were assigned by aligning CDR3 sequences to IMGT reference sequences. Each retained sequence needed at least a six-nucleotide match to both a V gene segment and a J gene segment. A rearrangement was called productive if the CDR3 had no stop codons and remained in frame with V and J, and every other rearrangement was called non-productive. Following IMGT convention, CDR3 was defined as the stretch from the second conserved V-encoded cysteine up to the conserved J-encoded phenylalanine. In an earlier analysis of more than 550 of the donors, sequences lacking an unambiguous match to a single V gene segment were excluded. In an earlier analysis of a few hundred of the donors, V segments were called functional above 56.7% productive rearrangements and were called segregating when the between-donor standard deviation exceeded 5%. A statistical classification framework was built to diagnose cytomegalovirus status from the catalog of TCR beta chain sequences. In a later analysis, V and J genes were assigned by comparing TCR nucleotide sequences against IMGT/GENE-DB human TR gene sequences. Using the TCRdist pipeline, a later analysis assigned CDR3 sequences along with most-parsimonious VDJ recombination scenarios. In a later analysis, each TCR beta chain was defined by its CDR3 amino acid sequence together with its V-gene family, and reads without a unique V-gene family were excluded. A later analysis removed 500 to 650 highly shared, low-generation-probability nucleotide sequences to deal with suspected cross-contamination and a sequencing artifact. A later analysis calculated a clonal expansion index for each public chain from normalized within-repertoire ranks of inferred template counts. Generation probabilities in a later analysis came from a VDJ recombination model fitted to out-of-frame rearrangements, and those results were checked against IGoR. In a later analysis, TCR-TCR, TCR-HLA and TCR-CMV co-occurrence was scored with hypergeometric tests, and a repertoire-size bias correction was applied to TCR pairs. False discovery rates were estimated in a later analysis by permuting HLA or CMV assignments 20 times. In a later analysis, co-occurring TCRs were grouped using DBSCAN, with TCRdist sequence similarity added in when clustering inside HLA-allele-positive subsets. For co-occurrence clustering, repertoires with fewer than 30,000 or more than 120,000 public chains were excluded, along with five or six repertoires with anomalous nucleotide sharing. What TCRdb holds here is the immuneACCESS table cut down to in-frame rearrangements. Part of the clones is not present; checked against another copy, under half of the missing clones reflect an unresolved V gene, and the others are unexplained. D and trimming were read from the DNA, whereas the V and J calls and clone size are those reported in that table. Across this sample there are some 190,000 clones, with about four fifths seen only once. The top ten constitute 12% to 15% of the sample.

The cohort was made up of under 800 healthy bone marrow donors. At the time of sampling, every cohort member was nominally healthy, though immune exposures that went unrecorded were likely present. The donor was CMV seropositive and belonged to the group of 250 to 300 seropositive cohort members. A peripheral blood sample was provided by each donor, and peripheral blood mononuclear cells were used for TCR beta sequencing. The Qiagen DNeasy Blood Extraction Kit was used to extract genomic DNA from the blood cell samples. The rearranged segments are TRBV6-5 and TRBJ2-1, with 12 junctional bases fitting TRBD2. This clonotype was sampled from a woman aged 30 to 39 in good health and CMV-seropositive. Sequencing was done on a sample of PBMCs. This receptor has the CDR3 CASSPLAGGYNEQFF. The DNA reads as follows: TGTGCCAGCAGCCCACTAGCGGGGGGATACAATGAGCAGTTCTTC.